The clone carrying this T cell receptor (beta chain) was seen only a few times. As yet, its antigen is unknown. This sample is drawn from a study of T cell responses to AZD1222 COVID-19 vaccine. The CDR3 sequence is 13 residues long. The V segment lost 4 bases and the J segment 9 bases; nucleotides outside the gene matches: 7. Germline lookup yields CDR1 KGHDR and CDR2 SFDVKD. Regarding the study as a whole: Clonal diversity was possibly underestimated; the donors were predominantly white British and more often female. The study reported that nearly half of spike-specific TCRs target unmutated variant regions. In all cases, repertoires were sampled only after the peak T cell response.

Here immunoSEQ multiplex PCR was the method, and the copy in TCRdb shows in-frame clones only, minus some. The sample includes 100,000 to 120,000 clones, about 91% seen only once; the top ten take 6.5%. Second-dose timings of about 4 or about 12 weeks were pooled. The starting material was peripheral blood, obtained 28 days after the second AZD1222 dose. The rearrangement uses TRBV24-1 and TRBJ1-1; 7 nucleotides agree with TRBD1. The TCR originated in an adult who received the AZD1222 COVID-19 vaccine. The CDR3 nucleotides read TGTGCCACCAGTGACCGGGACAGAAGGAAAGCTTTCTTT. This sequence encodes CATSDRDRRKAFF.